Following are 2 T cell receptor beta chains from one sample sequenced in a study of cytotoxic CD8 clonotypes in ibrutinib-treated CLL. Sequenced by immunoSEQ multiplex PCR; TCRdb stores in-frame clones only, minus some. In the table there are some 140,000 clones, around 93% of which are singletons. Sequencing used PBMCs, obtained after 12 months of ibrutinib treatment. The origin of the receptors is a human donor with chronic lymphocytic leukemia.

The V call is TRBV6-5, the J call TRBJ2-5, with D unclear. CDR3 length: 15 residues. Trimming pared 2 bases from V and 1 base from J, leaving 11 bases between. The V gene's germline CDR1 is MNHEY and CDR2 SVGAGI. CDR3 sequence (DNA): TGTGCCAGCAGTTACAACAGAATCTTCCAAGAGACCCAGTACTTC. Encoded protein: CASSYNRIFQETQYF.

CDR3 sequence (DNA): TGTGCCAGTAGTACTTTACCGGGGACTAGCGACACAGATACGCAGTATTTT. Protein sequence: CASSTLPGTSDTDTQYF. This sequence joins TRBV19 and TRBJ2-3; 10 nucleotides match TRBD2. This CDR3 has 17 amino acids. The germline V gene encodes CDR1 LNHDA and CDR2 SQIVND (reference sequence). V trimming: 4 bases; J trimming: 2 bases; junction bases outside the gene matches: 9.